The TCR beta chain described here comes from a study of T-cell reconstitution after alpha-beta-depleted transplantation in children. V lost 3 bases, J lost 7 bases, and 15 bases lay in between. The CDR3 is 15 residues long. As it was prepared, the TCRbeta library received unique molecular identifiers. TCRdb independently ran MiXCR on the PCR reads; one entry per CDR3 protein. The table records over 400,000 distinct CDR3 sequences, approximately 12% of them present only once. The starting material was PBMCs from the stem cell graft donor, obtained from the stem cell graft. This TCR derives from a human donor who donated a stem cell graft to a child with combined immunodeficiency. The chain uses TRBV12-3 or TRBV12-4 and TRBJ1-4; perhaps TRBD1 as D (6 bases). The DNA of the CDR3 is TGTGCCAGCAGTTTTGGGGGCAGGGCCGCTGAAAAACTGTTTTTT. Its translation is CASSFGGRAAEKLFF.